This T cell receptor beta chain was retrieved from a study of blood T cell repertoires in COVID-19. As regards this clone: Compared with germline, one end of the junction differs, possibly owing to a read error.

Repertoires were generated with immunoSEQ multiplex PCR, while TCRdb's copy carries only in-frame clones and drops some. In the table there are about 270,000 clones, approximately 90% of which are singletons. In germline, CDR1 is SGHRS, CDR2 YFSETQ. The CDR3 loop spans 15 amino acids. The TCR was taken from a woman in her sixties in a cohort exposed to, infected with or recovered from COVID-19 (not recorded which). The sequencing sample was made of PBMCs or T cells enriched from blood (not recorded which). The chain links TRBV5-1 to TRBJ1-5, with 11 bases fitting TRBD1. CDR3 in amino acids: CASSLWTGGNQPQHF. The CDR3 DNA sequence: TGCGCCAGCAGCTTGTGGACAGGGGGCAACCAGCCCCAGCATTTT.